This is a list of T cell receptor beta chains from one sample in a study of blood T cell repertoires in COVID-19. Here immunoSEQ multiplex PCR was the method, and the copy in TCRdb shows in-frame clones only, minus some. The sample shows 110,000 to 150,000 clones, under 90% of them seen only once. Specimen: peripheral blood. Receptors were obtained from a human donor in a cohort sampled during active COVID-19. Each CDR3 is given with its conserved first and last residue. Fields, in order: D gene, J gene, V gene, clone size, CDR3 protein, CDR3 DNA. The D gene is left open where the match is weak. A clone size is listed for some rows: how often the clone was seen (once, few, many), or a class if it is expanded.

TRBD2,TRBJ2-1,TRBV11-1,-,CASSYGLAGHNEQFF,TGTGCCAGCAGCTACGGACTAGCGGGGCACAATGAGCAGTTCTTC
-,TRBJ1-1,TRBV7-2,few,CASSSAGQKNLNTEAFF,TGTGCCAGCAGCTCCGCTGGACAGAAGAACTTGAACACTGAAGCTTTCTTT
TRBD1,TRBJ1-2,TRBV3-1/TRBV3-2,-,CASSRKTGGDGYTF,TGTGCCAGCAGCCGAAAAACAGGGGGCGATGGCTACACCTTC
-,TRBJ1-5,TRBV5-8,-,CASSFNNQPQHF,TGTGCCAGCAGCTTTAACAATCAGCCCCAGCATTTT
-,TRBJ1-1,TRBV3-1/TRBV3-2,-,CASSRQGLEAFF,TGTGCCAGCAGCCGGCAGGGCCTTGAAGCTTTCTTT
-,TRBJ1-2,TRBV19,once,CASSITLTDYGYTF,TGTGCCAGTAGTATAACCCTGACTGACTATGGCTACACCTTC
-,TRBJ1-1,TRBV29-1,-,CSIRVGGRNTEAFF,TGCAGCATCAGAGTGGGAGGGCGTAACACTGAAGCTTTCTTT
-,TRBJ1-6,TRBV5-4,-,CASSLGRHNNSPLHF,TGTGCCAGCAGCTTAGGCAGGCACAATAATTCACCCCTCCACTTT
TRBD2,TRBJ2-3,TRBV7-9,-,CASCTSGSVEDTQYF,TGTGCCAGCTGTACTAGCGGGAGTGTCGAAGATACGCAGTATTTT
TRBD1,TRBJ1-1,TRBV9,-,CASSAGGRVTEAFF,TGTGCCAGCAGCGCAGGGGGCCGGGTCACTGAAGCTTTCTTT
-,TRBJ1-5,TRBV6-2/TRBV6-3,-,CASSARSNQPQHF,TGTGCCAGCAGCGCGAGAAGCAATCAGCCCCAGCATTTT
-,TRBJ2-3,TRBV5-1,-,CASSFPLSTDTQYF,TGCGCCAGCAGCTTTCCACTTAGCACAGATACGCAGTATTTT
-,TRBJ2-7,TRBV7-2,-,CASSLGKQGYEQYF,TGTGCCAGCAGCTTAGGAAAACAGGGTTACGAGCAGTACTTC
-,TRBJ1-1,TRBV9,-,CASSAGSNSEAFF,TGTGCCAGCAGCGCGGGTTCAAACTCTGAAGCTTTCTTT
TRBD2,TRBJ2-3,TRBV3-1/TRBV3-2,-,CASSQGVAGNTDTQYF,TGTGCCAGCAGCCAAGGGGTAGCGGGGAACACAGATACGCAGTATTTT
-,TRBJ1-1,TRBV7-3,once,CASSIQENTEAFF,TGTGCCAGCAGCATACAGGAGAACACTGAAGCTTTCTTT
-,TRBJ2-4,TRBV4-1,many,CASSQDPGNTENIQYF,TGCGCCAGCAGCCAAGATCCAGGGAACACAGAAAACATTCAGTACTTC
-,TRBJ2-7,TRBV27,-,CASSKTGLNEQYF,TGTGCCAGCAGTAAGACAGGTCTGAACGAGCAGTACTTC
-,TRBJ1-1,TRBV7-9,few,CASSLAIGGHTEAFF,TGTGCCAGCAGCTTAGCGATTGGGGGCCACACTGAAGCTTTCTTT
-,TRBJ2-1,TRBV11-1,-,CASSPDRYNEQFF,TGTGCCAGCAGCCCGGACAGATACAATGAGCAGTTCTTC
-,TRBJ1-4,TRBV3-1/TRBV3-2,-,CASSLTGVNEKLFF,TGTGCCAGCAGCTTGACAGGAGTCAATGAAAAACTGTTTTTT
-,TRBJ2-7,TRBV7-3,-,CASSLGPPTEQYF,TGTGCCAGCAGCTTAGGGCCTCCCACAGAGCAGTACTTC
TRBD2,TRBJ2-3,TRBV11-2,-,CASSLDLAGADTQYF,TGTGCCAGCAGCTTAGACCTAGCGGGAGCAGATACGCAGTATTTT
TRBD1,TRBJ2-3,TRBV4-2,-,CASSRSRTGETDTQYF,TGTGCCAGCAGCCGCTCTCGGACAGGGGAGACAGATACGCAGTATTTT
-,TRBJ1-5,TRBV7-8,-,CASSLRRGIGQPQHF,TGTGCCAGCAGCTTACGTCGGGGGATCGGTCAGCCCCAGCATTTT
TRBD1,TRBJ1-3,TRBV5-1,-,CASSLGTGKSGNTIYF,TGCGCCAGCAGCTTGGGGACAGGGAAATCCGGAAACACCATATATTTT
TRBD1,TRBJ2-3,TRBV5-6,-,CASSLLARTGFADTQYF,TGTGCCAGCAGCTTGCTTGCTAGGACAGGGTTCGCAGATACGCAGTATTTT